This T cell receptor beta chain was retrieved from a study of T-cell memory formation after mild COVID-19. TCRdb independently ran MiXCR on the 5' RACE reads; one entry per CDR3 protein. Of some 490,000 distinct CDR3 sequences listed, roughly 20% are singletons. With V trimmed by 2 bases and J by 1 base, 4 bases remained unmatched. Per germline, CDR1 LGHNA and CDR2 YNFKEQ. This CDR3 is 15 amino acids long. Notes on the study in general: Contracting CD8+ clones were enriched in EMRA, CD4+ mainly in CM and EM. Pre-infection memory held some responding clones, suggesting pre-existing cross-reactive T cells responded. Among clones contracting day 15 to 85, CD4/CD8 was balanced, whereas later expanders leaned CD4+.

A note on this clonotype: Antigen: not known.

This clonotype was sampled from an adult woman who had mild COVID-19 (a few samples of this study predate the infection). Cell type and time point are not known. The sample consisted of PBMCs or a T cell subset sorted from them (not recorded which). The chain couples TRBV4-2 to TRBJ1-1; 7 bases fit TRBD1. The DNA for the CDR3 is TGTGCCAGCAGCCAAACCCGACAGGGGAACACTGAAGCTTTCTTT. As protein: CASSQTRQGNTEAFF.